This T cell receptor beta chain was profiled in a study of cytomegalovirus exposure and HLA in healthy donors. The PCR was carried out with 60 Vbeta primers and 13 Jbeta primers. Produced via immunoSEQ multiplex PCR; TCRdb's table is partial and in-frame only. The sample has over 150,000 clones; more than 60% are singletons. The source material was PBMCs. The origin of this receptor is a male donor in good health and CMV-seronegative.

The CDR3 sequence is CASSLTGQHEQYF. DNA for the CDR3: TGTGCCAGCAGTCTTACAGGCCAGCACGAGCAGTACTTC. The rearrangement uses TRBV6-5 and TRBJ2-7; D possibly corresponds to TRBD1 (5 bases). V shed 5 bases and J shed 5 bases, with 13 bases lying between them. Per the germline V gene, CDR1 is MNHEY and CDR2 is SVGAGI. CDR3 length: 13 amino acids.